Below are 8 T cell receptor beta chains sequenced from a single sample in a study of metastatic and nonmetastatic thyroid tumors. Each patient went into thyroid surgery without having received any treatment. TCRdb re-called clones from the PCR reads using MiXCR. This table has 55,000 or so clones, approximately 17% appearing once. Material for sequencing was blood. These TCRs come from a female donor with papillary thyroid cancer or a benign thyroid nodule (not recorded which). Some clones in this sample may be carry-over from other donors' samples.

The gene calls are TRBV20-1 and TRBJ2-7, with a possible D match to TRBD1 (7 bases). The germline gives CDR1 DFQATT, CDR2 SNEGSKA (reference sequence). V was clipped by 6 bases and J by 6 bases, with 18 bases between them. This CDR3 has 13 amino acids. The CDR3 region has the DNA TGCAGTGCGAAGACCGACAGGGAGGTCGAGCAGTACTTC. Protein sequence: CSAKTDREVEQYF.

The chain is built from TRBV28 and TRBJ1-2; tentative D call: TRBD1 (6 bases). Germline V gene lookup returns CDR1 MDHEN and CDR2 SYDVKM. This CDR3 is 15 amino acids long. Trimming took 5 bases from V and 8 from J, leaving 21 bases between them. The CDR3 protein is CASSPHLPRGEGYTF. The CDR3 DNA reads TGTGCCAGCAGTCCCCACCTCCCCAGGGGTGAGGGCTACACCTTC.

V and J are TRBV11-2 and TRBJ2-4, with 9 bases matching TRBD1. The CDR3 covers 16 residues. The ends lost 5 bases at V and 7 bases at J; junction bases unmatched: 12. The V gene's germline CDR1 is SGHAT and CDR2 FQNNGV. The CDR3 DNA reads as TGTGCCAGCAGCCCCATAATACAGGGGGCTCGGAACATTCAGTACTTC. It is translated as CASSPIIQGARNIQYF.

This clone was seen at least ten times. The chain couples TRBV4-1 to TRBJ2-6; D ambiguous. Trimming took off 4 bases at V and 2 bases at J, with 15 bases between the two ends. This CDR3 contains 17 residues. Germline CDR1 is MGHRA and CDR2 is YSYEKL. The CDR3 sequence is CASSRVLTSAGANVLTF. CDR3 nucleotide sequence: TGCGCCAGCAGCCGAGTACTTACAAGCGCTGGGGCCAACGTCCTGACTTTC.

This clone was seen many times. This specimen includes other DNA sequences encoding the same CDR3. The chain uses TRBV6-1 and TRBJ1-5; TRBD1 might be the D (5 bases). The germline V and J ends were trimmed by 4 bases and 11 bases, with 24 bases remaining between them. Germline V gene sequence: CDR1 MNHNS, CDR2 SASEGT. The CDR3 consists of 16 residues. The CDR3 loop reads CASSVTEGAGQQTQHF. CDR3 in DNA: TGTGCCAGCAGTGTGACAGAGGGCGCGGGCCAGCAAACCCAGCATTTT.

This clone came up many times. V and J are TRBV20-1 and TRBJ2-1; 9 nucleotides match TRBD2. CDR1 and CDR2 (germline): DFQATT, SNEGSKA (reference sequence). CDR3 length equals 14 residues. J gave up 6 bases and V 2 bases, and 5 bases lay outside the gene matches. CDR3 nucleotides: TGCAGTGCTAGAAATAGCGGGAGCGGCAATGAGCAGTTCTTC. Translating it yields CSARNSGSGNEQFF.

In its sample, this clone was seen many times. The chain joins TRBV20-1 to TRBJ2-3; TRBD2 aligns across 10 bases. Germline V gives CDR1 DFQATT, CDR2 SNEGSKA (reference sequence). The junction had 15 bases not matched to a gene; V was cut back by 3 bases and J by 6 bases. CDR3 size: 17 residues. The CDR3 region is CSARGMRQAGGRDTQYF. Here the CDR3 DNA reads TGCAGTGCTAGGGGAATGCGGCAAGCGGGAGGGCGCGATACGCAGTATTTT.

This clone was seen only a few times. The rearrangement uses TRBV28 and TRBJ1-2; D gene uncertain. V gave up 8 bases and J gave up 3 bases, with 22 bases separating them. This CDR3 spans 16 amino acids. Germline loops: CDR1 MDHEN, CDR2 SYDVKM. The CDR3 DNA reads as TGTGCCAGCTACCGACATGCAAATCGTGGATACTATGGCTACACCTTC. This translates into CASYRHANRGYYGYTF.